The T cell receptor beta chain under discussion was sequenced for a study of shared clonotypes between healthy human individuals. The CDR3 length is 14 residues. Trimming cost V 10 bases and J 1 base, with 17 bases left between them. CDR1 is LNHDA and CDR2 is SQIVND in the germline V gene (reference sequence). Assay execution took place at the deep level. The repertoire was sequenced with immunoSEQ multiplex PCR; TCRdb's copy has only in-frame clones and lacks some. The data contain some 490,000 clones, over 75% of them singletons. About this clone itself: Given a much more abundant clone one base away, this may be a read error.

This sequence originates from a woman between 40 and 50 years old in good health. Some clones in this sample may be carry-over from other donors' samples. This sequence joins TRBV19 and TRBJ2-7; TRBD2 might be the D (6 bases). Specimen: PBMCs. The CDR3 loop reads CAITRNRESYEQYF. CDR3 DNA: TGTGCCATAACAAGAAACCGGGAGTCCTACGAGCAGTACTTC.